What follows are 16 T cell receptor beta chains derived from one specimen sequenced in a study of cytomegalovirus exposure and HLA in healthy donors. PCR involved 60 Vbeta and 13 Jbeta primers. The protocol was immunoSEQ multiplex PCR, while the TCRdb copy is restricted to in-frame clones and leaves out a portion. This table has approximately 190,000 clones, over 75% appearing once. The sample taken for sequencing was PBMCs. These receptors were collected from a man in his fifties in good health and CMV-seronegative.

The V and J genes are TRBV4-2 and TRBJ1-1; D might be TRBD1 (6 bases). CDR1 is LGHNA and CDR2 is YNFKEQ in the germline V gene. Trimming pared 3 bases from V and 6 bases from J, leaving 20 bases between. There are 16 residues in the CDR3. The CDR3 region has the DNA TGTGCCAGCAGCCAGATCCCGGCAGGGGTGGCCCCTGAAGCTTTCTTT. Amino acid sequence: CASSQIPAGVAPEAFF.

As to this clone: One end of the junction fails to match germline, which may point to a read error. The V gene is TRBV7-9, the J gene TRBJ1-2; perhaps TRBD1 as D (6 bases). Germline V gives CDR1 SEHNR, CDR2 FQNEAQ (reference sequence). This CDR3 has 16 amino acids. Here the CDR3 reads CSSSSNRVITNYGYTF. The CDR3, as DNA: TGTTCCAGCAGCTCCAACAGGGTAATCACCAACTATGGCTACACCTTC.

The CDR3 loop reads CASGYGTGSYEQYF. The CDR3 DNA reads as TGTGCCAGCGGCTACGGGACAGGGTCCTACGAGCAGTACTTC. The rearrangement links TRBV27 to TRBJ2-7; TRBD1 matches at 9 bases. The CDR3 extends over 14 amino acids. V shed 8 bases, J shed 1 base, and the junction held 6 bases outside the gene matches. Germline V lookup: CDR1 MNHEY, CDR2 SMNVEV (reference sequence).

The CDR3: CASRLGPEAFF. The DNA for the CDR3 is TGTGCCAGCAGGTTGGGCCCTGAAGCTTTCTTT. The chain combines TRBV6-1 with TRBJ1-1; D call uncertain. The CDR3 is 11 residues long. Germline values: CDR1 MNHNS, CDR2 SASEGT. V lost 6 bases, J lost 6 bases, and 8 bases lay in between.

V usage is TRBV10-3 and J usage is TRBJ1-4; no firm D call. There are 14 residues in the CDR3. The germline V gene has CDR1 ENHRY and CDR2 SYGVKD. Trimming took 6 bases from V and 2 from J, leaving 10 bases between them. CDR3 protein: CAIRRESTNEKLFF. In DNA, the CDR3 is TGTGCCATCAGGAGAGAGTCGACTAATGAAAAACTGTTTTTT.

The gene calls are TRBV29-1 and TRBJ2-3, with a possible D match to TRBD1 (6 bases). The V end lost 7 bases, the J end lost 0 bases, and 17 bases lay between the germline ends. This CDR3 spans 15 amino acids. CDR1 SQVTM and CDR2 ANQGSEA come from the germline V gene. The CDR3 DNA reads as TGCAGCGCGGAAGGACAGACCCTTAGCACAGATACGCAGTATTTT. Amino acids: CSAEGQTLSTDTQYF.

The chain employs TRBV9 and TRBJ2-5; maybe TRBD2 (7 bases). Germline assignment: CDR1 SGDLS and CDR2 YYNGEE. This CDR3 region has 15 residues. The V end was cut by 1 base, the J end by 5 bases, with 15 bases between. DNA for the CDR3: TGTGCCAGCAGCGTAAAAGGGGGAGGGTGGGAGACCCAGTACTTC. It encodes CASSVKGGGWETQYF.

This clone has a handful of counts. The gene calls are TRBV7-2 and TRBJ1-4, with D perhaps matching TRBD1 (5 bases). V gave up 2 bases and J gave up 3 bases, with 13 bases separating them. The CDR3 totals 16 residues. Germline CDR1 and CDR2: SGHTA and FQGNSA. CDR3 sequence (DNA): TGTGCCAGCAGCTTATTCGGGGGGAGGGCTAATGAAAAACTGTTTTTT. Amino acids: CASSLFGGRANEKLFF.

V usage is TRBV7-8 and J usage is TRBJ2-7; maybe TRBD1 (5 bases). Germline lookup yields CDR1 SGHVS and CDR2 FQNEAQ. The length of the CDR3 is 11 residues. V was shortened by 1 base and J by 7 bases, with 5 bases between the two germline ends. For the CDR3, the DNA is TGTGCCAGCAGCTTAGGGACAGAGCAGTACTTC. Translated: CASSLGTEQYF.

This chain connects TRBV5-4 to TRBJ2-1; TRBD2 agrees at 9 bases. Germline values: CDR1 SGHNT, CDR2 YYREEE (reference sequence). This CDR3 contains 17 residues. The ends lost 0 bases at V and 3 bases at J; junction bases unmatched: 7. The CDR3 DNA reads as TGTGCCAGCAGCTTGGCCGCTAGCGGGGCCTACTACAATGAGCAGTTCTTC. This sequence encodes CASSLAASGAYYNEQFF.

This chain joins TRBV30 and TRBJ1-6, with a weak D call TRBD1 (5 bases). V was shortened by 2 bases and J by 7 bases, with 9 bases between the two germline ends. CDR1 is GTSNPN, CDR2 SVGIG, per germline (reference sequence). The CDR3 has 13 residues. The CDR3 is CAWSRQGNSPLHF. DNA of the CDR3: TGTGCCTGGAGTCGCCAGGGAAATTCACCCCTCCACTTT.

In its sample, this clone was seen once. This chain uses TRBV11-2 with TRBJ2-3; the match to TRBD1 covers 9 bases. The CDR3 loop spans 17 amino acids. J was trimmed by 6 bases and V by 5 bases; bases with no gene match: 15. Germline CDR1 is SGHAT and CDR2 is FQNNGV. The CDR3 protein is CASSLLPDRGIKDTQYF. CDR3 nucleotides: TGTGCCAGCAGCCTACTCCCGGACAGGGGCATTAAGGATACGCAGTATTTT.

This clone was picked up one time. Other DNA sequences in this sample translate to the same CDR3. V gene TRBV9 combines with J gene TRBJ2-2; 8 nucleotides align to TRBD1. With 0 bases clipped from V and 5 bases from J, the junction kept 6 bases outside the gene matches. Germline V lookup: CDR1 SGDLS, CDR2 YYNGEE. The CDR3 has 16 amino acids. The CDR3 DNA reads TGTGCCAGCAGCGTAGAAGCAGGGGGCCGGACCGGGGAGCTGTTTTTT. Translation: CASSVEAGGRTGELFF.

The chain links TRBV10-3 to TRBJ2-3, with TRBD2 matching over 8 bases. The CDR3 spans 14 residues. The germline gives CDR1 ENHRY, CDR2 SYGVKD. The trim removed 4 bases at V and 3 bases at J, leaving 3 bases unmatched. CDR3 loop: CAISAGGETDTQYF. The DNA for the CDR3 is TGTGCCATCAGTGCGGGAGGGGAGACAGATACGCAGTATTTT.

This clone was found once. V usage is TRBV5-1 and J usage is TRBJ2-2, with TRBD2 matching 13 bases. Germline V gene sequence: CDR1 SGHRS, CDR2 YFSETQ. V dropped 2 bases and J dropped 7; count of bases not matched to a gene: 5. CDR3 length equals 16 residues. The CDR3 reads CASSFTSGGAGGELFF. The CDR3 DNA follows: TGCGCCAGCAGCTTCACTAGCGGGGGGGCCGGCGGGGAGCTGTTTTTT.

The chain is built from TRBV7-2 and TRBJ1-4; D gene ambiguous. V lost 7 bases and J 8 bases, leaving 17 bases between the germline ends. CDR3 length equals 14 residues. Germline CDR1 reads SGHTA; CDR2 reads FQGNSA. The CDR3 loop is CASTPWEGLEKLFF. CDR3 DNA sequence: TGTGCCAGCACCCCCTGGGAGGGATTGGAAAAACTGTTTTTT. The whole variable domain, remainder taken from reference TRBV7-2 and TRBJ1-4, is GAGVSQSPSNKVTEKGKDVELRCDPISGHTALYWYRQSLGQGLEFLIYFQGNSAPDKSGLPSDRFSAERTGGSVSTLTIQRTQQEDSAVYLCASTPWEGLEKLFFGSGTQLSVL.